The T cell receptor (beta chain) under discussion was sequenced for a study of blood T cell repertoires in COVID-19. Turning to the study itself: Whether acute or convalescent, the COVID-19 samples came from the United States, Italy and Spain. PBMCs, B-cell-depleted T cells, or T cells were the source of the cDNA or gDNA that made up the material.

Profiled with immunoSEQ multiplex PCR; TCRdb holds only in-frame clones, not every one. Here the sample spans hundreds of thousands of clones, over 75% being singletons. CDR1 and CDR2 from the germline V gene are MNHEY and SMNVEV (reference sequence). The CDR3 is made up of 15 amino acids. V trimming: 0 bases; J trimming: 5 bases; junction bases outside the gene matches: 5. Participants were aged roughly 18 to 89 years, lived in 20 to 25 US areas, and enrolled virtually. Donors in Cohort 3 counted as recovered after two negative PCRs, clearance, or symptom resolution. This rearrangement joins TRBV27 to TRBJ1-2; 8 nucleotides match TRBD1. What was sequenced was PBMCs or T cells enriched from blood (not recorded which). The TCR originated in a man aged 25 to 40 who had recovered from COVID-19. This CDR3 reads CASSLSWTGMYGYTF. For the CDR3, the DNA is TGTGCCAGCAGTTTATCCTGGACAGGGATGTATGGCTACACCTTC.